The sequence of this T cell receptor beta chain was determined in a study of regulatory T cells in long-lasting Graves disease. Time point in this sample: newly diagnosed GD, antithyroid drugs for less than 3 months. PBMC-extracted RNA yielded the TCR library. Trimming shortened V by 4 bases and J by 3 bases, and 12 bases separated the two germline ends. Germline CDR1 KGHSH, CDR2 LQKENI. This CDR3 is 14 amino acids long. This clonotype was recorded a few times. Both iRepertoire HTBI primers and Arm-PCR of CDR3 regions were used to build the TCR beta libraries. TCRdb analysed the multiplex PCR reads with MiXCR anew, one entry per CDR3 protein. The sample has 520,000 or so distinct CDR3 sequences; around 12% are singletons. These data were also reused for a study on T cells in Graves' hyperthyroidism and ophthalmopathy.

V and J are TRBV18 and TRBJ1-1, with unresolved D. This sequence was found in a woman in her 30s with Graves disease. The sample was peripheral blood mononuclear cells (PBMCs), taken at new diagnosis, from a patient treated with antithyroid drugs. CDR3 DNA sequence: TGTGCCAGCTCACAGTTGGCGCGGGACACTGAAGCTTTCTTT. Its protein is CASSQLARDTEAFF.